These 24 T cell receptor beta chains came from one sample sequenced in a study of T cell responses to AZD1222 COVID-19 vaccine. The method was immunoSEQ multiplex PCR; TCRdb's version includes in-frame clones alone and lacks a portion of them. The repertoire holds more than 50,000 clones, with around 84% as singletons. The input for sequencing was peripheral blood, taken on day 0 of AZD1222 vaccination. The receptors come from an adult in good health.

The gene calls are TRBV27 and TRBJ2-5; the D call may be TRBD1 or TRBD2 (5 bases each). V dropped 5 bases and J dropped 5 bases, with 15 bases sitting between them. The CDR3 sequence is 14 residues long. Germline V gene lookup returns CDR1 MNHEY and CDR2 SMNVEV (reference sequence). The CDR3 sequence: CASSPWDGRETQYF. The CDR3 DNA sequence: TGTGCCAGCAGTCCTTGGGACGGACGGGAGACCCAGTACTTC.

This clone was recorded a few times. DNA of the CDR3: TGTGCCAGCAGCTTAGGGCCTTCGACTGAAGCTTTCTTT. Encoded protein: CASSLGPSTEAFF. This sequence joins TRBV7-3 and TRBJ1-1, with no clear D. Germline V lookup: CDR1 SGHTA, CDR2 FQGTGA. V was cut by 2 bases and J by 5 bases, with 9 bases left in between. This CDR3 is built from 13 residues.

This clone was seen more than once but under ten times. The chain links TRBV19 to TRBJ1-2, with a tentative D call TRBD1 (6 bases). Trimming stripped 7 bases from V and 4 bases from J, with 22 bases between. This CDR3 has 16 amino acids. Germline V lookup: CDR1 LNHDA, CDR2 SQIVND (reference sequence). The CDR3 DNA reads TGTGCCAGTACCTATTCCGGACAGCCGGGTAGCTATGGCTACACCTTC. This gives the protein CASTYSGQPGSYGYTF.

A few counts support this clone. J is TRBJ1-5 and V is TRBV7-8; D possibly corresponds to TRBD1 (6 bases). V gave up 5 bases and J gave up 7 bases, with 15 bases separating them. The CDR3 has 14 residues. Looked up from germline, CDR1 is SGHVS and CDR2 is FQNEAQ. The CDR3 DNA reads TGTGCCAGCAGCCCCGGGACACCAGGACAGCCCCAGCATTTT. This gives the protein CASSPGTPGQPQHF.

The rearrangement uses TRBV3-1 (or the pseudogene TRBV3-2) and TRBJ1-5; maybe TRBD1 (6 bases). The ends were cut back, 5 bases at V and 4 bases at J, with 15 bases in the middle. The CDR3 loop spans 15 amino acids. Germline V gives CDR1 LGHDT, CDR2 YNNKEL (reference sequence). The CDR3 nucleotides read TGTGCCAGCAGCTCCGTAGGGGGGGGTAATCAGCCCCAGCATTTT. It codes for CASSSVGGGNQPQHF.

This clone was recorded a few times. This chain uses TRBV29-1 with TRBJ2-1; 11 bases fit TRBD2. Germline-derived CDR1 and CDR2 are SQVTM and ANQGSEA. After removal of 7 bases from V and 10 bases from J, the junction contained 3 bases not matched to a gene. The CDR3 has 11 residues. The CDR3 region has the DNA TGCAGCGGAGGGACTAGCGGCGAGCAGTTCTTC. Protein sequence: CSGGTSGEQFF.

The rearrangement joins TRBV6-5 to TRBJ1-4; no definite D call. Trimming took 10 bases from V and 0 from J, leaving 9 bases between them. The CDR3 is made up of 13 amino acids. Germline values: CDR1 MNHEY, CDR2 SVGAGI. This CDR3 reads CATRWSTNEKLFF. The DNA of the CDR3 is TGTGCCACCCGGTGGTCAACTAATGAAAAACTGTTTTTT.

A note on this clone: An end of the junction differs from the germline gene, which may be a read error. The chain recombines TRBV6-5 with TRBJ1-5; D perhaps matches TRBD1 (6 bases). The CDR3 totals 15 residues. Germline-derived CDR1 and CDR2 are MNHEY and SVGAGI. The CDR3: CASSDSGVSNQPQHF. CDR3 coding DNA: TGTGCCAGCAGTGACTCAGGGGTTAGCAATCAGCCCCAGCATTTT.

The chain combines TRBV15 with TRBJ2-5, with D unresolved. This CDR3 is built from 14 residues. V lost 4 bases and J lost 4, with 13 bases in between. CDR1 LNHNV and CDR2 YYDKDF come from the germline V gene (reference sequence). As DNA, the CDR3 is TGTGCCACCAGCACAAATCCGAGTACAGAGACCCAGTACTTC. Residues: CATSTNPSTETQYF.

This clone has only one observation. CDR3 loop: CASSKRCAPPGHLNTEAFF. The CDR3, as DNA: TGTGCCAGCAGCAAAAGGTGCGCGCCGCCGGGACACTTGAACACTGAAGCTTTCTTT. The rearrangement uses TRBV21-1 and TRBJ1-1; the table's D gene call, TRBD1, was not cross checked with the DNA. TRBV21-1 is flagged as a pseudogene. This CDR3 is built from 19 residues.

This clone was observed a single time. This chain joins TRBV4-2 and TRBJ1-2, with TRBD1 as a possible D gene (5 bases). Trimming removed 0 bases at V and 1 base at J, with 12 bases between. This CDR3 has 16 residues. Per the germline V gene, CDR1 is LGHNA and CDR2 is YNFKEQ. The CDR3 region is CASSQEGQGDNYGYTF. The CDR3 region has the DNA TGTGCCAGCAGCCAAGAAGGGCAGGGCGATAACTATGGCTACACCTTC.

CDR3 coding DNA: TGCGCCAGCAGCCAATTGAGTACAGGCGGTAGCACAGATACGCAGTATTTT. Its translation: CASSQLSTGGSTDTQYF. V and J are TRBV4-1 and TRBJ2-3; D is perhaps TRBD1 (5 bases). Germline lookup yields CDR1 MGHRA and CDR2 YSYEKL. The V and J ends lost 2 bases and 0 bases respectively, with 15 bases between them. The CDR3 sequence is 17 residues long.

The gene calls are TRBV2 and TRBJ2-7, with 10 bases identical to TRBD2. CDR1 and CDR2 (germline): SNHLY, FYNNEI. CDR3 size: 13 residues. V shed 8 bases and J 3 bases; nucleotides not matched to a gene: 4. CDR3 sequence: CASHPSGSYEQYF. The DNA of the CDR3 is TGTGCCAGCCACCCTAGCGGGAGCTACGAGCAGTACTTC.

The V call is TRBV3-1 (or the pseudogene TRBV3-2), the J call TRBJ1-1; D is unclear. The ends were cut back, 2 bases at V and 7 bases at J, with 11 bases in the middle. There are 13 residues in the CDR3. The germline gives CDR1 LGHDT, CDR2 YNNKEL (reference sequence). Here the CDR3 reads CASSQMGKGEAFF. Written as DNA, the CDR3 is TGTGCCAGCAGCCAAATGGGAAAAGGTGAAGCTTTCTTT.

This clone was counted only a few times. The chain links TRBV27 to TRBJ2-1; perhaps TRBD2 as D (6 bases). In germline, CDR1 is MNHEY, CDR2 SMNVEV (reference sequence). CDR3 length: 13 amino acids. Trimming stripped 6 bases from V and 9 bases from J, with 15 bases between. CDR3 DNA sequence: TGTGCCAGCAGCCTTCGGGGGTCCCCTGAGCAGTTCTTC. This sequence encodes CASSLRGSPEQFF.

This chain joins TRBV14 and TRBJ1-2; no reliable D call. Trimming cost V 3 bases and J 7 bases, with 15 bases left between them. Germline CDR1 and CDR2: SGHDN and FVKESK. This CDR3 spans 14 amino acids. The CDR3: CASSQFGPWGGYTF. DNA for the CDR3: TGTGCCAGCAGCCAGTTCGGACCTTGGGGTGGCTACACCTTC.

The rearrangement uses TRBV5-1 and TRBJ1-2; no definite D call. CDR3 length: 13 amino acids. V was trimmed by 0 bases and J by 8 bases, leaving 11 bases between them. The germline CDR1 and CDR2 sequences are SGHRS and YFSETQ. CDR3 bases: TGCGCCAGCAGCTTGGCCACGGCTGGGGGCTACACCTTC. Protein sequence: CASSLATAGGYTF. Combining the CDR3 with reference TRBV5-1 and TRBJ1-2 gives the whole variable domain KAGVTQTPRYLIKTRGQQVTLSCSPISGHRSVSWYQQTPGQGLQFLFEYFSETQRNKGNFPGRFSGRQFSNSRSEMNVSTLELGDSALYLCASSLATAGGYTFGSGTRLTVV.

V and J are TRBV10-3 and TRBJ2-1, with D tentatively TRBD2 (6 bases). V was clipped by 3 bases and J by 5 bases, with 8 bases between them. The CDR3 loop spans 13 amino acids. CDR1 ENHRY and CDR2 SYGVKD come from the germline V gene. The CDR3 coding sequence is TGTGCCATCAGTGATGGGAGGAACAATGAGCAGTTCTTC. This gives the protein CAISDGRNNEQFF.

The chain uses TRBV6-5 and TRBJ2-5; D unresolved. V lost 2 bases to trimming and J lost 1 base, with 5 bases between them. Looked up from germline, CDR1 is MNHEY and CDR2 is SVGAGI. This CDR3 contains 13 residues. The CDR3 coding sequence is TGTGCCAGCAGTTACGGCAGCCAAGAGACCCAGTACTTC. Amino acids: CASSYGSQETQYF.

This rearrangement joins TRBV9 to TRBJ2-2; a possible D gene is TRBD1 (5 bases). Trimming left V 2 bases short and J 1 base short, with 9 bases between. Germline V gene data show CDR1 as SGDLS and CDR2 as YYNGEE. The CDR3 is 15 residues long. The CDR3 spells CASSVTGLNTGELFF. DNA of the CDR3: TGTGCCAGCAGCGTCACAGGCCTGAACACCGGGGAGCTGTTTTTT.

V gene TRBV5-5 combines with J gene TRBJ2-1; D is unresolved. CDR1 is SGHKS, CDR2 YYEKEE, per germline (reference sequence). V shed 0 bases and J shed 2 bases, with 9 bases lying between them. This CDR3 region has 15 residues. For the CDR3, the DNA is TGTGCCAGCAGCTTGGTCGGGCAGACCTACAATGAGCAGTTCTTC. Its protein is CASSLVGQTYNEQFF.

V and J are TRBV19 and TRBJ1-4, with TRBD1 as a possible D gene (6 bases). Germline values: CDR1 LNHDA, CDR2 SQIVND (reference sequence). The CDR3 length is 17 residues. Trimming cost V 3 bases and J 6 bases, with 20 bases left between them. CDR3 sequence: CASSMRAGAALDEKLFF. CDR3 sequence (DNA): TGTGCCAGTAGTATGAGGGCAGGGGCCGCGCTAGATGAAAAACTGTTTTTT. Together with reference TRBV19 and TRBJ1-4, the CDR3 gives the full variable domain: DGGITQSPKYLFRKEGQNVTLSCEQNLNHDAMYWYRQDPGQGLRLIYYSQIVNDFQKGDIAEGYSVSREKKESFPLTVTSAQKNPTAFYLCASSMRAGAALDEKLFFGSGTQLSVL.

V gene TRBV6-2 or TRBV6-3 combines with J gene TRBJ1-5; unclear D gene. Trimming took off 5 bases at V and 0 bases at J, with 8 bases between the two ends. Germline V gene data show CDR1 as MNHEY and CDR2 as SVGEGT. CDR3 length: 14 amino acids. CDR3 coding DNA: TGTGCCAGCAGTCGGGGTAATAGCAATCAGCCCCAGCATTTT. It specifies CASSRGNSNQPQHF.

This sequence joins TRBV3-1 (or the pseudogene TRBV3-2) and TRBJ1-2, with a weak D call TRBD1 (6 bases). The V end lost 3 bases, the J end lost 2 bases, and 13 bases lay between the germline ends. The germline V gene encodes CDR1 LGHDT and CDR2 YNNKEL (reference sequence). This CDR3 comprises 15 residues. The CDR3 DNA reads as TGTGCCAGCAGCCAGAATAGTGGACAGAACTATGGCTACACCTTC. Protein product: CASSQNSGQNYGYTF.